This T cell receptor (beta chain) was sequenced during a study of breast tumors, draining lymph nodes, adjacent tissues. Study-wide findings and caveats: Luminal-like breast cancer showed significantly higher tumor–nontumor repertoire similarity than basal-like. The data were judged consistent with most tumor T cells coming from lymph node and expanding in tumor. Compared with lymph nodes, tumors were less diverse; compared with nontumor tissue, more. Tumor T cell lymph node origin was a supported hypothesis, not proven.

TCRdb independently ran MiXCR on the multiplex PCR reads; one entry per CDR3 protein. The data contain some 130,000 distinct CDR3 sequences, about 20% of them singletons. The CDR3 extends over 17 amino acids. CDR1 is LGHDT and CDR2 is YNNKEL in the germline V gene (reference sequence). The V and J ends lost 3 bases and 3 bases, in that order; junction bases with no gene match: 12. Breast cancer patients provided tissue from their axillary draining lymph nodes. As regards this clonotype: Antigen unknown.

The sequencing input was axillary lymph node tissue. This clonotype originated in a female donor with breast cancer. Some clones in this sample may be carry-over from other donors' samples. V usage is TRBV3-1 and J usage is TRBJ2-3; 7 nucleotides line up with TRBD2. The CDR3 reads CASSQAVSGKNTDTQYF. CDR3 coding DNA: TGTGCCAGCAGCCAGGCCGTAAGCGGGAAAAATACAGATACGCAGTATTTT.